This TCR beta chain stems from a study of blood T cell repertoires in COVID-19. About the research overall: T cells, B-cell-depleted T cells, or PBMCs supplied cDNA or gDNA.

Germline-derived CDR1 and CDR2 are SQVTM and ANQGSEA. This CDR3 spans 14 amino acids. Trimming took off 6 bases at V and 4 bases at J, with 18 bases between the two ends. In the original analysis: The assay estimated nucleated cells by amplifying reference gene primers. The repertoire was sequenced with immunoSEQ multiplex PCR; TCRdb's copy has only in-frame clones and lacks some. D and trimming were read from the DNA, whereas the V and J calls and clone size are those reported in that table. The sample contains approximately 69,000 clones, around four fifths of which appear only once. This clonotype was obtained from a woman aged 55 to 70 with acute or convalescent COVID-19. Sequencing was carried out using peripheral blood. V gene TRBV29-1 combines with J gene TRBJ1-2; TRBD1 is a possible D gene (6 bases). In DNA, the CDR3 is TGCAGCGTGGGGGGGGCAGGTCTCGCCTATGGCTACACCTTC. It is translated as CSVGGAGLAYGYTF. Variable domain in full (rest from reference TRBV29-1 and TRBJ1-2): SAVISQKPSRDICQRGTSLTIQCQVDSQVTMMFWYRQQPGQSLTLIATANQGSEATYESGFVIDKFPISRPNLTFSTLTVSNMSPEDSSIYLCSVGGAGLAYGYTFGSGTRLTVV.